This TCR beta chain stems from a study of memory CD4+ T cells and cytomegalovirus serostatus. The sort gate was single viable CD3+CD4+CD8-CD45RO+ cells for memory CD4+ T cells. Per the germline V gene, CDR1 is MNHNY and CDR2 is SVGAGI (reference sequence). The CDR3 totals 15 residues. Trimming at V came to 10 bases and at J to 2 bases, leaving 10 bases not matched to a gene. Only in-frame clones appear in the TCRdb table, and some are missing; sequencing was by immunoSEQ multiplex PCR. Of under 80,000 clones in the sample, roughly four fifths were seen once. The chain recombines TRBV6-6 with TRBJ1-3; 8 bases are shared with TRBD1. Sequencing input: memory CD4+ T cells from blood. The receptor's source is an adult in good health and CMV-seronegative. The CDR3 region is CATQLDRGPGNTIYF. The DNA of the CDR3 is TGTGCCACCCAATTAGACAGGGGCCCTGGAAACACCATATATTTT.